This TCR beta chain was captured by sequencing in a study of T cells in Graves' hyperthyroidism and ophthalmopathy. Study details: Peripheral blood was drawn at first diagnosis, prior to all treatment. Study results and caveats: Patients with ophthalmopathy were separated from those with stable hyperthyroidism by a 13 V-J model. Most clonotypes expanded in the thyroid (above 0.001) were also present in blood.

Using RNA transcripts as the source, TCR beta CDR3 regions were amplified. First-round RT-PCR with HTBI primers amplified the TCR CDR3 region. TCRdb analysed the multiplex PCR reads with MiXCR anew, one entry per CDR3 protein. The repertoire holds hundreds of thousands of distinct CDR3 sequences, with approximately 14% as singletons. Concerning this clonotype: The antigen is unknown.

J gave up 0 bases and V 6 bases, and 7 bases lay outside the gene matches. Germline values: CDR1 KGHSH, CDR2 LQKENI. The CDR3 is 16 residues long. Stable disease denoted Graves' hyperthyroidism without ophthalmopathy progression within 18 months. The source material was blood. The receptor was derived from a woman between 18 and 29 years old with Graves' hyperthyroidism. This chain uses TRBV18 with TRBJ2-2, with 7 bases matching TRBD1. The chain's CDR3 is CASSLGTASNTGELFF. As DNA, the CDR3 is TGTGCCAGCTCCCTCGGGACAGCCTCGAACACCGGGGAGCTGTTTTTT.